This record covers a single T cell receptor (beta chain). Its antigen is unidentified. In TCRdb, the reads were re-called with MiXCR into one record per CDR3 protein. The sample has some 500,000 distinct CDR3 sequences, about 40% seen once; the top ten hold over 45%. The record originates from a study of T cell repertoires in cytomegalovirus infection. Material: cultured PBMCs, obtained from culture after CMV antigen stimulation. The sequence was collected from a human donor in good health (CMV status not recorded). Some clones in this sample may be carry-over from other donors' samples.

This CDR3 reads CASSMGWGQEQFF. The CDR3 coding sequence is TGTGCCAGTAGTATGGGGTGGGGACAGGAACAGTTCTTC. The rearrangement joins TRBV19 to TRBJ2-1; 8 positions agree with TRBD1. There are 13 residues in the CDR3. Germline assignment: CDR1 LNHDA and CDR2 SQIVND (reference sequence). After removal of 3 bases from V and 13 bases from J, the junction contained 8 bases not matched to a gene.